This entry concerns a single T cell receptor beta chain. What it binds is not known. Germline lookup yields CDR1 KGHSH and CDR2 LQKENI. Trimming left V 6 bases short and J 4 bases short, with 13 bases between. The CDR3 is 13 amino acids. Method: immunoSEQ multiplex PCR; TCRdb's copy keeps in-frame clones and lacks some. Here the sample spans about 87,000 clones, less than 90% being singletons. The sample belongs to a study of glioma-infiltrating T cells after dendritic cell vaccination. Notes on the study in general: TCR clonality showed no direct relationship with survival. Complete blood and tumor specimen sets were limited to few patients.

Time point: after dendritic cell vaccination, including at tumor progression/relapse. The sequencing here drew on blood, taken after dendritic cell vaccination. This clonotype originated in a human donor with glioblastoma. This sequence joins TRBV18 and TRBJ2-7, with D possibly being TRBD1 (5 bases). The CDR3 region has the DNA TGTGCCAGCTCGGGTGGTGACAGATACGAGCAGTACTTC. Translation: CASSGGDRYEQYF.